These 20 T cell receptor beta chains were all obtained from the same sample, sequenced in a study of blood T cells in healthy people across ages. A second PCR, run for roughly 6 to 11 cycles, used a sample-barcoded 5' primer plus a J-beta primer mix. TCRdb re-derived calls from the 5' RACE reads in MiXCR, one entry per CDR3 protein. The sample gives around 650,000 distinct CDR3 sequences, around two fifths of which show up once; 30% is in the top ten. The sequenced sample consisted of blood. The receptors were gathered from a man older than 75 in good health.

Remarks on this clonotype: It may be a read error: a sequence one base away is much more abundant. The chain recombines TRBV7-9 with TRBJ2-1, with D perhaps matching TRBD2 (5 bases). Matching the DNA end better, TRBJ2-7 makes the J call doubtful. Germline V gene lookup returns CDR1 SEHNR and CDR2 FQNEAQ (reference sequence). This CDR3 comprises 16 residues. CDR3 sequence reads: CASSLDPGSSYNEQYF. CDR3 bases: TGTGCCAGCAGCTTAGATCCGGGGAGCTCCTACAATGAGCAGTACTTC.

V gene TRBV2 combines with J gene TRBJ2-7, with a tentative D call TRBD2 (5 bases). Trimming pared 4 bases from V and 3 bases from J, leaving 10 bases between. Germline CDR1 SNHLY, CDR2 FYNNEI. This CDR3 spans 13 amino acids. The CDR3: CASSVGRVYEQYF. DNA for the CDR3: TGTGCCAGCAGTGTAGGGCGGGTCTACGAGCAGTACTTC.

The rearrangement links TRBV18 to TRBJ2-5; TRBD1 matches at 10 bases. This CDR3 spans 16 amino acids. Germline lookup yields CDR1 KGHSH and CDR2 LQKENI. The junction had 13 bases not matched to a gene; V was cut back by 1 base and J by 11 bases. The CDR3 spells CASSPLRTGGSNEQYF. The CDR3 DNA reads TGTGCCAGCTCACCACTGAGGACAGGGGGGTCCAATGAGCAGTACTTC.

To note about this clonotype: Being one base from a much bigger clone, this may be a read error. V usage is TRBV3-1 and J usage is TRBJ2-1; 7 nucleotides line up with TRBD2. The CDR3 spans 15 residues. Germline V CDR1 and CDR2: LGHDT, YNNKEL (reference sequence). The J segment lost 5 bases and the V segment lost 1 base, leaving 5 bases of the junction unmatched. CDR3 sequence: CASSQGGGGDNEQFF. In DNA, the CDR3 is TGTGCCAGCAGCCAAGGGGGCGGGGGAGACAATGAGCAGTTCTTC.

This clonotype turned up a few times. The chain carries TRBV20-1 and TRBJ1-2; 7 bases are a match to TRBD1. This CDR3 has 14 residues. Germline CDR1 DFQATT, CDR2 SNEGSKA (reference sequence). Unmatched junction bases numbered 9, after V lost 3 bases and J lost 5 bases. CDR3 protein: CSASRRTGFYGYTF. The CDR3 DNA reads as TGCAGTGCTAGCCGCCGGACAGGTTTTTATGGCTACACCTTC.

This clonotype was observed once. One end of the junction is discordant with germline, which a read error may explain. The gene calls are TRBV7-9 and TRBJ1-5; D is unresolved. The V gene's germline CDR1 is SEHNR and CDR2 FQNEAQ (reference sequence). This CDR3 spans 15 amino acids. CDR3: CSSSLTGTSNQPQHF. The CDR3 DNA reads TGTTCCAGCAGCTTGACGGGTACTAGCAATCAGCCCCAGCATTTT.

This clonotype was picked up one time. This rearrangement joins TRBV4-3 to TRBJ2-7; weak D call: TRBD1 (6 bases). Between the trimmed V and J ends, which lost 3 bases and 2 bases, there was a span of 11 bases. The CDR3 runs 14 residues. Germline V gives CDR1 LGHNA, CDR2 YSLEER. The CDR3 here is CASSHATGTYEQYF. The CDR3 DNA sequence: TGCGCCAGCAGCCATGCGACAGGAACCTACGAGCAGTACTTC.

V is TRBV7-2 and J is TRBJ2-1; D gene uncertain. V was pared by 5 bases and J by 4 bases, with 9 bases between. This CDR3 is 13 amino acids long. CDR1 is SGHTA and CDR2 is FQGNSA in the germline V gene. The DNA for the CDR3 is TGTGCCAGCAGCCCCCAGATATACAATGAGCAGTTCTTC. Protein product: CASSPQIYNEQFF.

The V gene is TRBV5-1, the J gene TRBJ2-1, with TRBD2 identical over 12 bases. Per germline, CDR1 SGHRS and CDR2 YFSETQ. The CDR3 totals 16 residues. V lost 3 bases to trimming and J lost 7 bases; unmatched junction nucleotides: 8. Written as DNA, the CDR3 is TGCGCCAGCAGCTCGGAAGCTAGCGGGGGGGCGAATGAGCAGTTCTTC. Its protein product is CASSSEASGGANEQFF.

The genes are TRBV20-1 and TRBJ2-7; D possibly corresponds to TRBD1 (6 bases). The CDR3 contains 14 residues. CDR1 and CDR2 (germline): DFQATT, SNEGSKA (reference sequence). Trimming pared 5 bases from V and 3 bases from J, leaving 17 bases between. CDR3: CSAHRQATNYEQYF. As DNA, the CDR3 is TGCAGTGCTCACCGACAGGCGACGAACTACGAGCAGTACTTC.

This clonotype was seen only a few times. This chain connects TRBV6-2 or TRBV6-3 to TRBJ2-5; D possibly corresponds to TRBD2 (5 bases). CDR3 length equals 16 residues. V lost 6 bases to trimming and J lost 5 bases, with 22 bases between them. The V gene's germline CDR1 is MNHEY and CDR2 SVGEGT. The CDR3 DNA sequence: TGTGCCAGCAGACCCCATATCCCAGGTGGCGGGGAGACCCAGTACTTC. It yields the protein CASRPHIPGGGETQYF.

This clonotype showed up just a few times. The chain joins TRBV6-2 or TRBV6-3 to TRBJ2-1; the D is unclear. Germline V gene sequence: CDR1 MNHEY, CDR2 SVGEGT. The V gene lost 10 bases and the J gene lost 5 bases, with 12 bases spanning the gap. The CDR3 spans 12 residues. CDR3 bases: TGTGCCACCGCACAATTTAACAATGAGCAGTTCTTC. Translation: CATAQFNNEQFF.

The count of this clonotype is one. This chain joins TRBV28 and TRBJ1-5; D remains ambiguous. The CDR3 loop spans 13 amino acids. Germline CDR1 and CDR2: MDHEN and SYDVKM. Trimming stripped 6 bases from V and 0 bases from J, with 6 bases between. The CDR3 protein is CASRINSNQPQHF. For the CDR3, the DNA is TGTGCCAGCAGAATAAATAGCAATCAGCCCCAGCATTTT.

This clonotype was seen only a few times. The chain links TRBV27 to TRBJ2-1; TRBD1 matches at 9 bases. CDR1 is MNHEY, CDR2 SMNVEV, per germline (reference sequence). The CDR3 consists of 13 residues. Trimming removed 4 bases from V and 9 bases from J; junction bases left unmatched: 4. CDR3 sequence reads: CASSWTGAFEQFF. The CDR3, as DNA: TGTGCCAGCAGTTGGACAGGGGCGTTTGAGCAGTTCTTC.

This chain uses TRBV20-1 with TRBJ2-5; 8 bases line up with TRBD1. The V segment lost 3 bases and the J segment 5 bases; nucleotides outside the gene matches: 5. Germline CDR1 and CDR2: DFQATT and SNEGSKA (reference sequence). This CDR3 comprises 13 residues. CDR3 DNA: TGCAGTGCTAGTAGGACAGGGAGGGAGACCCAGTACTTC. It specifies CSASRTGRETQYF.

The gene calls are TRBV19 and TRBJ1-6, with D possibly matching TRBD1 (6 bases). The CDR3 is made up of 14 amino acids. The germline gives CDR1 LNHDA, CDR2 SQIVND (reference sequence). V lost 5 bases to trimming and J lost 2 bases, with 7 bases between them. The DNA for the CDR3 is TGTGCCAGTAGTGAGGGGGCCTATAATTCACCCCTCCACTTT. Translation: CASSEGAYNSPLHF.

The sample holds many counts of this clonotype. The rearrangement joins TRBV7-9 to TRBJ2-5, with TRBD1 matching over 8 bases. With V trimmed by 5 bases and J by 5 bases, 7 bases remained unmatched. CDR3 length: 14 amino acids. CDR1 is SEHNR, CDR2 FQNEAQ, per germline (reference sequence). CDR3 in amino acids: CASSKDRERETQYF. The CDR3 coding sequence is TGTGCCAGCAGCAAGGACAGGGAGCGGGAGACCCAGTACTTC.

This clonotype was observed a few times. This chain uses TRBV24-1 with TRBJ2-3; D not certain. This CDR3 has 14 residues. Germline assignment: CDR1 KGHDR and CDR2 SFDVKD. V was shortened by 0 bases and J by 5 bases, with 8 bases between the two germline ends. The CDR3 sequence is CATSDLVPEDTQYF. The CDR3 bases are TGTGCCACCAGTGATTTGGTTCCCGAAGATACGCAGTATTTT.

V gene TRBV18 combines with J gene TRBJ1-1; 7 positions agree with TRBD1. The germline CDR1 and CDR2 sequences are KGHSH and LQKENI. This CDR3 has 16 residues. Trimming removed 2 bases from V and 1 base from J; junction bases left unmatched: 7. CDR3 coding DNA: TGTGCCAGCTCACCAAACTTGGACAGGAAGAACACTGAAGCTTTCTTT. It codes for CASSPNLDRKNTEAFF.

V and J are TRBV20-1 and TRBJ2-3; TRBD1 might be the D (5 bases). V lost 6 bases and J 0 bases, leaving 13 bases between the germline ends. The CDR3 has 14 amino acids. Germline V gene data show CDR1 as DFQATT and CDR2 as SNEGSKA (reference sequence). The CDR3 region is CSAPATASTDTQYF. DNA for the CDR3: TGCAGTGCCCCAGCGACAGCTAGCACAGATACGCAGTATTTT.